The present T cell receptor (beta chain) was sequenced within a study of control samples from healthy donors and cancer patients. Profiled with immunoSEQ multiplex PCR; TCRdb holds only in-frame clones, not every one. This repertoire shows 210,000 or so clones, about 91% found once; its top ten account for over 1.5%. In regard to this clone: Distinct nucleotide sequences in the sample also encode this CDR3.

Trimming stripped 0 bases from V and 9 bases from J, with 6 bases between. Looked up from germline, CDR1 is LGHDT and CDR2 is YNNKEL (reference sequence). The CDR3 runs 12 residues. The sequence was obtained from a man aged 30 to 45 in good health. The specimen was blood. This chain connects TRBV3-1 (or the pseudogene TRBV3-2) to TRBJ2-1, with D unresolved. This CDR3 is CASSQEWGEQFF. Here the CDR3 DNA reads TGTGCCAGCAGCCAAGAGTGGGGTGAGCAGTTCTTC.